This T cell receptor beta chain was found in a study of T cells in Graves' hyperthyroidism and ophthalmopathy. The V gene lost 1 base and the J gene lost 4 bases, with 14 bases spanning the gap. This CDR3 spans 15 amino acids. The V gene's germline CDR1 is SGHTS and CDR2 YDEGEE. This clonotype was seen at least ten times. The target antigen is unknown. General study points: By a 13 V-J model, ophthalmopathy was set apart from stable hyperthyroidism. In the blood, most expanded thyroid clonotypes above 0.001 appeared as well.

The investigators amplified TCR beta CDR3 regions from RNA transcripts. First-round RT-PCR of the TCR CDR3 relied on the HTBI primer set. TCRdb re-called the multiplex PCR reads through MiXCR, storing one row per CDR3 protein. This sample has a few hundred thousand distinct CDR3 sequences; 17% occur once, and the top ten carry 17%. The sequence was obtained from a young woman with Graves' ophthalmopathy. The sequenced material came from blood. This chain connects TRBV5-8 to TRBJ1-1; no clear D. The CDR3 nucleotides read TGTGCCAGCAGCTTGTCTCCGGACTGGAGCACTGAAGCTTTCTTT. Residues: CASSLSPDWSTEAFF.